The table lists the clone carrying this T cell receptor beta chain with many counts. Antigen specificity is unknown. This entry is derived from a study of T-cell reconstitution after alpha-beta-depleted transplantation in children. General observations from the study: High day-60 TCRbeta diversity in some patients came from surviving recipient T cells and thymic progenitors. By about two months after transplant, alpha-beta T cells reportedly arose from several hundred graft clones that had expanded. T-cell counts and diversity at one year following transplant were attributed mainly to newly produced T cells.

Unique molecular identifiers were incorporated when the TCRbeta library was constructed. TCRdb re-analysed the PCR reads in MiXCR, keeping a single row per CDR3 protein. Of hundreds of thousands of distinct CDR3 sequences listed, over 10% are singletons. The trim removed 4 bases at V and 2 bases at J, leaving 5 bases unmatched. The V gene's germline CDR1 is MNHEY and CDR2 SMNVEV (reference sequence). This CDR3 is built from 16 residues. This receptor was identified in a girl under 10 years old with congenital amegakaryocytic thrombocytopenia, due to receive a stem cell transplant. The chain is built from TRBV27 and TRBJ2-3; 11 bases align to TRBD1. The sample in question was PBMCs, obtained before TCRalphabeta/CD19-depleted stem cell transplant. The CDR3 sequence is CASSSGDRGFTDTQYF. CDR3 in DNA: TGTGCCAGCAGTTCGGGGGACAGGGGGTTCACAGATACGCAGTATTTT.